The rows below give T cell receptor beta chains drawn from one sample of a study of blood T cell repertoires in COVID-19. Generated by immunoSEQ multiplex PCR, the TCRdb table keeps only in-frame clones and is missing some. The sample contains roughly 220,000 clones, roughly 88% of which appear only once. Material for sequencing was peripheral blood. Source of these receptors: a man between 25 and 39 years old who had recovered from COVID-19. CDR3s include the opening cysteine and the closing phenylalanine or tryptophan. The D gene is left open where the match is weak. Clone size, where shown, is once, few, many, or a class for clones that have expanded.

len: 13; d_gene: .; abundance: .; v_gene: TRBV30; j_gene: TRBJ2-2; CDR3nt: TGTGCCTGGAGTGTAGCCCCGGGGGGGGAGCTGTTTTTT; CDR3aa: CAWSVAPGGELFF
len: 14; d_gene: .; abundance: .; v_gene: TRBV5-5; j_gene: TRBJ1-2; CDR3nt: TGTGCCAGCAGCCGTTCGGGTTATAACTATGGCTACACCTTC; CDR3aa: CASSRSGYNYGYTF
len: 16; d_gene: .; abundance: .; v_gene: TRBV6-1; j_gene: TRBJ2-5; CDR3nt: TGTGCCAGCAGTGAAGCATTGGGGACTCGTAAAGAGACCCAGTACTTC; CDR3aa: CASSEALGTRKETQYF
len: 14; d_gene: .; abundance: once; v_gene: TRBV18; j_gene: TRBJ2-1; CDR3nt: TGTGCCAGCTCACATAGCGACAGGTACAATGAGCAGTTCTTC; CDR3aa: CASSHSDRYNEQFF
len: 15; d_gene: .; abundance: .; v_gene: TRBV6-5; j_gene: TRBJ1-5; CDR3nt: TGTGCCAGCAGTTACGGACGGGGACTCAATCAGCCCCAGCATTTT; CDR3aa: CASSYGRGLNQPQHF
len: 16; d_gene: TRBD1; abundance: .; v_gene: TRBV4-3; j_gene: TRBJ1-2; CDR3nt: TGCGCCAGCAGCCAAGAGCGGGCAGGGGGTTTCTATGGCTACACCTTC; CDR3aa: CASSQERAGGFYGYTF
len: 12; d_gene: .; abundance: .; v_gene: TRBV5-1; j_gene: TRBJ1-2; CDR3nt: TGCGCCAGCAGCTTCGGGGGAGATGGCTACACCTTC; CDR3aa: CASSFGGDGYTF
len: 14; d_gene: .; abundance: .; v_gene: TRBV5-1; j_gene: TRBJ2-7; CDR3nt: TGCGCCAGCAGCCTTGACGGAGGACCCTACGAGCAGTACTTC; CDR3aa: CASSLDGGPYEQYF
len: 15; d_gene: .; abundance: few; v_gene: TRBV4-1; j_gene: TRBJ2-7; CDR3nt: TGCGCCAGCAGCCAAGATCCAGGGGCAAGATACGAGCAGTACTTC; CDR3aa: CASSQDPGARYEQYF
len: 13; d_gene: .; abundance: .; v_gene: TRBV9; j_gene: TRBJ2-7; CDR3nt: TGTGCCAGCAGCGTAAAAGTCGCAGACGAGCAGTACTTC; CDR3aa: CASSVKVADEQYF
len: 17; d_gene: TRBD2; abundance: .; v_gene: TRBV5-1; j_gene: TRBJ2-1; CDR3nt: TGCGCCAGCTCCGCTAGCGGGGGGCTTAGCTCCTACAATGAGCAGTTCTTC; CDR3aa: CASSASGGLSSYNEQFF
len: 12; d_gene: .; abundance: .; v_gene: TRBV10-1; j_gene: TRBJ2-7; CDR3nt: TGCGCCACACAGGGTACCCCCTACGAGCAGTACTTC; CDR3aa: CATQGTPYEQYF
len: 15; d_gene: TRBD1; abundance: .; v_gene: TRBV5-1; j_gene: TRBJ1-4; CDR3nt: TGCGCCAGCACAATAACCGGGACAGGGAATGAAAAACTGTTTTTT; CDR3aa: CASTITGTGNEKLFF
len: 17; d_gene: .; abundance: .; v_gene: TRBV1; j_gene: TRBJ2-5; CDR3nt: TGCACCAGCAGCCGCCGGACTAGCGGGGTTGTAGAAGAGACCCAGTACTTC; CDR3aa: CTSSRRTSGVVEETQYF
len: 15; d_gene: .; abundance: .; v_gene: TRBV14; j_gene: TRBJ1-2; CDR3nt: TGTGCCAGCAGCCAAGATCCCGGCAGGGCCTATGGCTACACCTTC; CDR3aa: CASSQDPGRAYGYTF
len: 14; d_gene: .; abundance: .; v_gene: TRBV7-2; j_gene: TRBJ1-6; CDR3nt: TGTGCCAGCAGCCCGACTCCCTCTATTTCACCCCTCCACTTT; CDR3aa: CASSPTPSISPLHF
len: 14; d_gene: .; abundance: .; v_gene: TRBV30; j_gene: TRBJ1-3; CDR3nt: TGTGCCTGGAGTGCCGCACACTCTGGAAACACCATATATTTT; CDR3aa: CAWSAAHSGNTIYF
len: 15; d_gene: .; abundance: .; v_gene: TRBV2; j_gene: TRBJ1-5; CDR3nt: TGTGCCAGCAGTGCACGGGTCCATAGCAATCAGCCCCAGCATTTT; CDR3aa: CASSARVHSNQPQHF
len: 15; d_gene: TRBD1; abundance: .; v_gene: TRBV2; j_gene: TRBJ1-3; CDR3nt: TGTGCCAGCAGTGACCCGACAGGGCCAGGAAACACCATATATTTT; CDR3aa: CASSDPTGPGNTIYF
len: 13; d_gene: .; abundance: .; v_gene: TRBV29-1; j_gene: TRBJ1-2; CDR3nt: TGCAGCGTTGAAGTCGGGGAAAACTATGGCTACACCTTC; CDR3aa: CSVEVGENYGYTF
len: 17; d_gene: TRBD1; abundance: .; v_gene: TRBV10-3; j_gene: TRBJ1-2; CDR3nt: TGTGCCATCAGTGAGTCCTATTTGACAGGGGGAAATGGTGGCTACACCTTC; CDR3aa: CAISESYLTGGNGGYTF
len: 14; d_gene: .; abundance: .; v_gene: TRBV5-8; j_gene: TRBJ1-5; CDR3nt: TGTGCCAGCAGTGTGGAGGGGCCCAATCAGCCCCAGCATTTT; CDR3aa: CASSVEGPNQPQHF
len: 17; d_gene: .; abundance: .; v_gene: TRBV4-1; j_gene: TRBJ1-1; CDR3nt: TGCGCCAGCAGCCAGGTTGGGTTGCTGGAGAGGTCCACTGAAGCTTTCTTT; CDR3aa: CASSQVGLLERSTEAFF
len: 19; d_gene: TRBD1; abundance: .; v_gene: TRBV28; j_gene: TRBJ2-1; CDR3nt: TGTGCCAGCAACCCCCCCGGGACAGGGGCCATGAGCTCCTACAATGAGCAGTTCTTC; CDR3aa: CASNPPGTGAMSSYNEQFF
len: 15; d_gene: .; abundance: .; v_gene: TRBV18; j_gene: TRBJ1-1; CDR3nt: TGTGCCAGCTCACCCTTAGGAGCGGGGTTGACTGAAGCTTTCTTT; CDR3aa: CASSPLGAGLTEAFF
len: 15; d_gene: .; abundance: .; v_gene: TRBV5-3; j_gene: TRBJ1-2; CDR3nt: TGTGCCAGAAGCCCCTCGGGGGTGCCGAACTATGGCTACACCTTC; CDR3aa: CARSPSGVPNYGYTF
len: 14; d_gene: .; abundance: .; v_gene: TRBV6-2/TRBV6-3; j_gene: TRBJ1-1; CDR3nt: TGTGCCAGCAGTCCGACGGGAGGGTCCCTGTGGGCTTTCTTT; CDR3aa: CASSPTGGSLWAFF
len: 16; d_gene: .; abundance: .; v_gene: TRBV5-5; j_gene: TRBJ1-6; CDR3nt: TGTGCCAGCAGCTTCGGACTCAACCCAGGAAGCTCACCCCTCCACTTT; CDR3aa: CASSFGLNPGSSPLHF
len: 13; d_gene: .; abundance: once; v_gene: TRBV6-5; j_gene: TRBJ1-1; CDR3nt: TGTGCCAGCAGTTACTCGAGTCTGGCTGAAGCTTTCTTT; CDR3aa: CASSYSSLAEAFF
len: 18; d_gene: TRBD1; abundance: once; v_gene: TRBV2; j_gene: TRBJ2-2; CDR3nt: TGTGCCAGCAGTCCGGGACAGGGGGCGCGGTTGGGGACCGGGGAGCTGTTTTTT; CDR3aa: CASSPGQGARLGTGELFF
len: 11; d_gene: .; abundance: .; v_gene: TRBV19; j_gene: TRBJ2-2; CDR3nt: TGTGCCCTCCACGGGGCCGGGGAGCTGTTTTTT; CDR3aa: CALHGAGELFF
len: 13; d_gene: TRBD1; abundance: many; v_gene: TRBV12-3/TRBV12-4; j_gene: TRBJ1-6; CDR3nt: TGTGCCAGCCGGAAGGGGGCAGGGCTCACCCTCCACTTT; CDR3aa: CASRKGAGLTLHF
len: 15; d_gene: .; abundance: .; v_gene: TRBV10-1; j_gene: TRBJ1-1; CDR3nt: TGCGCCAGCAGCGCGCAGGGGTTCGGCAACACTGAAGCTTTCTTT; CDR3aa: CASSAQGFGNTEAFF
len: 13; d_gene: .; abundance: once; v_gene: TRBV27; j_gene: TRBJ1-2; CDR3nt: TGTGCCAGCAGTTTCGCAGCGAACTATGGCTACACCTTC; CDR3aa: CASSFAANYGYTF
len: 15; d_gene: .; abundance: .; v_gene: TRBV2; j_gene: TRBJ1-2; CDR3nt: TGTGCCAGCACCCTGAGGAAGGGGGCTAACTATGGCTACACCTTC; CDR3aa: CASTLRKGANYGYTF
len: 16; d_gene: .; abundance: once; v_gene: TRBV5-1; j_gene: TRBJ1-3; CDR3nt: TGCGCCAGCAGCCAAGGATTCACAGGGTCAGGAAACACCATATATTTT; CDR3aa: CASSQGFTGSGNTIYF
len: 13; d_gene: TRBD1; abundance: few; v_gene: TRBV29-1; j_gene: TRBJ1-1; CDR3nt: TGCAGCGTCACCGGGACAGGGGGCACTGAAGCTTTCTTT; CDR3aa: CSVTGTGGTEAFF
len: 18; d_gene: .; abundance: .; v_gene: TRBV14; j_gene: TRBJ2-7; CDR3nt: TGTGCCAGCAGCGATGTTACTGGCGGGGGCCCCTACTCCTACGAGCAGTACTTC; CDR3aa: CASSDVTGGGPYSYEQYF
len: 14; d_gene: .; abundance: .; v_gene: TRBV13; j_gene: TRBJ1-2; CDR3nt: TGTGCCAGCAGCTTCGCCGGCGGCTACTATGGCTACACCTTC; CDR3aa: CASSFAGGYYGYTF
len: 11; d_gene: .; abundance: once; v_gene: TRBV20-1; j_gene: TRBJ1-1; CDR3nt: TGCAGGACGAACTCAGGCCATGAAGCTTTCTTT; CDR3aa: CRTNSGHEAFF
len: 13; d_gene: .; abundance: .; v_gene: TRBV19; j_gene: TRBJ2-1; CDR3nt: TGTGCCAGTATAAATACGGGCTACAATGAGCAGTTCTTC; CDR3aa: CASINTGYNEQFF
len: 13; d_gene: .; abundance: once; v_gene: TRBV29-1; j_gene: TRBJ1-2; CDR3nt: TGCAGCGTTGACCCAGGGACAAACTATGGCTACACCTTC; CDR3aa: CSVDPGTNYGYTF
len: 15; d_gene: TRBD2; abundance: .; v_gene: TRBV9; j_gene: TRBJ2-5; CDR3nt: TGTGCCAGCAGCGTAGGGGCGGGGGAAGGGGAGACCCAGTACTTC; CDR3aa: CASSVGAGEGETQYF
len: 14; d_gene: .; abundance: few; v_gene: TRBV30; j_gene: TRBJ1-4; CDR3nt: TGTGCCTGGAGTGCGAAAGAAATTAGTGAAAAACTGTTTTTT; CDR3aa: CAWSAKEISEKLFF
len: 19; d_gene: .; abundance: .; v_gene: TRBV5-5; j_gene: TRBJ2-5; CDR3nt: TGTGCCAGCAGCTTATATGCAGGGGCCGACGTCCATAAAACCGAGACCCAGTACTTC; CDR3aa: CASSLYAGADVHKTETQYF
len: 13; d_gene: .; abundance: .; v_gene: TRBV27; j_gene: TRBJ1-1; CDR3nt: TGTGCCAGCAGGCGTTGGCAGGATCTTGAAGCTTTCTTT; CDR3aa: CASRRWQDLEAFF